A selection of T cell receptor beta chains follows, all from one sample in a study of CD8+ T cells in alopecia areata. TCRdb's table, derived via immunoSEQ multiplex PCR, lists solely in-frame clones and lacks some. The table records about 140,000 clones, 82% of them present only once. Specimen: CD8+ T cells sorted from blood, collected at week 4, from a patient treated with tofacitinib. The source of these receptors is a human donor with alopecia areata. Both conserved end residues are part of each CDR3. The D gene is left open where the match is weak. The size field is filled for only some rows; it gives once, few, many or a size class.

clone_size,d_call,j_call,v_call,cdr3_length,cdr3_nt,cdr3_aa
few,-,TRBJ1-2,TRBV29-1,11,TGCAGCGTTGATGAAGATTATGGCTACACCTTC,CSVDEDYGYTF
-,-,TRBJ2-5,TRBV18,13,TGTGCCAGCTCACCGGAGGTGCGGGAGACCCAGTACTTC,CASSPEVRETQYF
-,-,TRBJ1-1,TRBV4-2,15,TGTGCCAGCAGCCAAGACCCAAATAGGGCCGAGGAAGCTTTCTTT,CASSQDPNRAEEAFF
once,TRBD1,TRBJ2-5,TRBV5-4,15,TGTGCCAGCAGCCAACCGGGACAGATACAAGAGACCCAGTACTTC,CASSQPGQIQETQYF
few,TRBD1,TRBJ2-1,TRBV4-1,17,TGCGCCAGCAGCCAAGAAAAGGGGGACAGGGGTCTATATGAGCAGTTCTTC,CASSQEKGDRGLYEQFF
-,-,TRBJ2-5,TRBV7-9,16,TGTGCCAGCAGCTTAGGTTTCGGGGAGAACCAAGAGACCCAGTACTTC,CASSLGFGENQETQYF
-,TRBD1,TRBJ2-3,TRBV11-2,17,TGTGCCAGCAGCCCGCGTTCGGGACAGGGAAGCACAGATACGCAGTATTTT,CASSPRSGQGSTDTQYF
-,-,TRBJ2-2,TRBV9,16,TGTGCCAGCAGCGGGTTGTGGGGGGCGCAACCCGGGGAGCTGTTTTTT,CASSGLWGAQPGELFF
-,-,TRBJ1-2,TRBV6-5,14,TGTGCCACCAGCGTCGCCAGAGGAAACTATGGCTACACCTTC,CATSVARGNYGYTF
-,-,TRBJ2-7,TRBV27,13,TGTGCCAGCAGTTTCCAGGATGCCTACGAGCAGTACTTC,CASSFQDAYEQYF
-,-,TRBJ2-3,TRBV9,16,TGTGCCAGCAGCGTAGCTCGAACTCTCCTCACAGATACGCAGTATTTT,CASSVARTLLTDTQYF
-,-,TRBJ2-3,TRBV7-6,12,TGTGCCAGCAGTAAGCTGGACGATACGCAGTATTTT,CASSKLDDTQYF
once,-,TRBJ1-6,TRBV5-1,12,TGCGCCAGCAGCTTGGATGGCTCACCCCTCCACTTT,CASSLDGSPLHF
-,-,TRBJ1-2,TRBV7-9,15,TGTGCCAGCAGCTTAGCCGAGGGCCCAGCCTATGGCTACACCTTC,CASSLAEGPAYGYTF
-,-,TRBJ2-3,TRBV4-1,13,TGCGCCAGCAGCCAAGAGCCGGGGGATACGCAGTATTTT,CASSQEPGDTQYF
-,-,TRBJ2-7,TRBV30,12,TGTGCCTGGAGTGTAGGTAGGGGCGAGCAGTACTTC,CAWSVGRGEQYF
once,-,TRBJ2-2,TRBV29-1,12,TGCAGCGTCGCCCAGGCGACCGGGGAGCTGTTTTTT,CSVAQATGELFF
-,TRBD1,TRBJ2-2,TRBV27,17,TGTGCCAGCAGTTTCTCCCCGGGACAGGGTTGGACCGGGGAGCTGTTTTTT,CASSFSPGQGWTGELFF
-,-,TRBJ2-2,TRBV7-9,16,TGTGCCAGCAGCCACCGGGACGGAATGAACACCGGGGAGCTGTTTTTT,CASSHRDGMNTGELFF
-,TRBD2,TRBJ2-7,TRBV4-1,14,TGCGCCAGCAGCCAAGGTAGCGGGGTTTACGAGCAGTACTTC,CASSQGSGVYEQYF
-,-,TRBJ1-6,TRBV4-1,15,TGCGCCAGCAGCCAAGGTGACAGCTATAATTCACCCCTCCACTTT,CASSQGDSYNSPLHF
-,-,TRBJ1-5,TRBV30,14,TGTGCCTGGAGTGCTGGGGGTACCAATCAGCCCCAGCATTTT,CAWSAGGTNQPQHF
few,-,TRBJ2-7,TRBV25-1,15,TGTGCCAGCAGTCACTCAGGGCAGAACTCCTACGAGCAGTACTTC,CASSHSGQNSYEQYF
-,-,TRBJ2-2,TRBV12-5,16,TGTGCTAGTGGTTTGGTACTGGGGGCTCTGACCGGGGAGCTGTTTTTT,CASGLVLGALTGELFF
-,TRBD2,TRBJ2-1,TRBV5-4,15,TGTGCCAGCAGCTTGGATCTAGCGGCCTACAATGAGCAGTTCTTC,CASSLDLAAYNEQFF
-,-,TRBJ2-4,TRBV2,15,TGTGCCAGCAGTGATCCAACAGGGCGGAGGGACATTCAGTACTTC,CASSDPTGRRDIQYF
-,-,TRBJ1-1,TRBV7-3,13,TGTGCCAGCAGCTTAAACCCGGGAACTGAAGCTTTCTTT,CASSLNPGTEAFF
-,TRBD1,TRBJ1-1,TRBV5-4,14,TGTGCCAGCAGCCTTAGACAGGGGCACACTGAAGCTTTCTTT,CASSLRQGHTEAFF
few,-,TRBJ2-2,TRBV30,13,TGTGCCTTCTGCTTCAGCGGCACCGGGGAGCTGTTTTTT,CAFCFSGTGELFF
-,TRBD1,TRBJ2-3,TRBV11-2,18,TGTGCCAGCAGCTTAGGACGGGCCGGACAGGGGGGTGCCGATACGCAGTATTTT,CASSLGRAGQGGADTQYF
-,TRBD1,TRBJ1-1,TRBV29-1,14,TGCAGCGTAGGACGGGACAGGTCGCACACTGAAGCTTTCTTT,CSVGRDRSHTEAFF
-,-,TRBJ1-2,TRBV11-2,13,TGTGCCAGCACCGGACAGAAATACTATGGCTACACCTTC,CASTGQKYYGYTF
-,TRBD1,TRBJ2-2,TRBV6-5,16,TGTGCCAGCAGTTACTCGGGGACAGGGCGCACCGGGGAGCTGTTTTTT,CASSYSGTGRTGELFF
-,-,TRBJ2-3,TRBV7-2,14,TGTGCCAGCAGCTCCCCGGGGGGCGCAGATACGCAGTATTTT,CASSSPGGADTQYF
few,-,TRBJ1-5,TRBV6-6,16,TGTGCCAGCAGTTACTTCTACACGGGAGGCAATCAGCCCCAGCATTTT,CASSYFYTGGNQPQHF
-,TRBD1,TRBJ1-1,TRBV27,13,TGTGCCAGCAGTGGACAGGGGAACACTGAAGCTTTCTTT,CASSGQGNTEAFF
-,-,TRBJ2-1,TRBV6-5,15,TGTGCCAGCAGTTACTCATCTACAGGGTACAATGAGCAGTTCTTC,CASSYSSTGYNEQFF
-,TRBD2,TRBJ2-1,TRBV5-5,18,TGTGCCAGCAACCCATCAAGCCCCTGGGACTACTCCTACAATGAGCAGTTCTTC,CASNPSSPWDYSYNEQFF
-,TRBD1,TRBJ2-7,TRBV27,14,TGTGCCAGCAGTGTCTACAGGGGTCATTACGAGCAGTACTTC,CASSVYRGHYEQYF
-,-,TRBJ2-3,TRBV2,15,TGTGCCAGCAGTGGTTCGTCTTCATCCCCAGATACGCAGTATTTT,CASSGSSSSPDTQYF
-,TRBD2,TRBJ2-1,TRBV4-3,16,TGCGCCAGCAGCCGCGAGCGGGGGGGCTCCTACAATGAGCAGTTCTTC,CASSRERGGSYNEQFF
-,-,TRBJ1-3,TRBV15,14,TGTGCCACCAGCAGGAGGACAGTTGGAAACACCATATATTTT,CATSRRTVGNTIYF